The text below deals with one T cell receptor beta chain. The antigen is not known. The entry originates in a study of T cell responses to AZD1222 COVID-19 vaccine. Overall study: Pooling of second doses given at about 4 or about 12 weeks was done.

CDR1 is GTSNPN, CDR2 SVGIG, per germline (reference sequence). Trimming took off 5 bases at V and 7 bases at J, with 11 bases between the two ends. This CDR3 has 11 residues. Overall study results and limits: Only after the peak T cell response were repertoires sampled. White British donors predominated, females outnumbered males, and clonal diversity was possibly underestimated.

Clones were sequenced by immunoSEQ multiplex PCR, and TCRdb holds only the in-frame ones, with some missing. The sample lists 80,000 or so clones; around nine tenths were seen once. Sequenced material: peripheral blood, taken on day 0 of AZD1222 vaccination. This clonotype originated in an adult in good health. The chain has TRBV30 and TRBJ1-1, with a tentative D call TRBD1 (5 bases). As DNA, the CDR3 is TGTGCCTGGGGAGGGGTCGGTGAAGCTTTCTTT. It translates to CAWGGVGEAFF.